The rows below give T cell receptor beta chains drawn from one sample of a study of cytomegalovirus exposure and HLA in healthy donors. Here immunoSEQ multiplex PCR was the method, and the copy in TCRdb shows in-frame clones only, minus some. The data hold about 120,000 clones, with roughly 76% observed a single time. Material for sequencing was PBMCs. All receptors come from a woman aged 35 to 49 in good health and CMV-seropositive. Each CDR3 is given with its conserved first and last residue. D genes are given only for firm matches. Not all rows give a size; the values are once, few, many and, for expanded clones, a class.

J: TRBJ1-1; size: -; V: TRBV5-1; D: TRBD1; CDR3: CASSPRRPGQGMNTEAFF; DNA: TGCGCCAGCAGCCCAAGACGTCCGGGACAGGGGATGAACACTGAAGCTTTCTTT
J: TRBJ2-1; size: -; V: TRBV21-1; D: -; CDR3: CASSKAVVQGFEQFF; DNA: TGTGCCAGCAGCAAAGCGGTTGTGCAGGGATTCGAGCAGTTCTTC
J: TRBJ2-1; size: -; V: TRBV5-1; D: -; CDR3: CASTVTGYTYNEQFF; DNA: TGCGCCAGCACCGTAACAGGGTACACCTACAATGAGCAGTTCTTC
J: TRBJ1-2; size: -; V: TRBV18; D: -; CDR3: CASSLAQGMGYGYTF; DNA: TGTGCCAGCTCACTTGCTCAGGGGATGGGCTATGGCTACACCTTC
J: TRBJ1-2; size: -; V: TRBV27; D: -; CDR3: CASSPRGGSFYGYTF; DNA: TGTGCCAGCAGTCCTCGTGGGGGGTCTTTCTATGGCTACACCTTC
J: TRBJ2-7; size: -; V: TRBV7-2; D: -; CDR3: CASSLSRGAPYEQYF; DNA: TGTGCCAGCAGCTTGTCCCGGGGAGCCCCCTACGAGCAGTACTTC
J: TRBJ2-4; size: -; V: TRBV11-2; D: TRBD1; CDR3: CASSLGAGGLNIQYF; DNA: TGTGCCAGCAGCTTAGGAGCAGGGGGCTTAAACATTCAGTACTTC
J: TRBJ2-5; size: -; V: TRBV10-3; D: TRBD2; CDR3: CAISESPRGGHQETQYF; DNA: TGTGCCATCAGTGAGTCTCCTCGCGGGGGGCACCAAGAGACCCAGTACTTC
J: TRBJ2-3; size: -; V: TRBV5-1; D: TRBD2; CDR3: CASQTSGGADTQYF; DNA: TGCGCCAGCCAAACTAGCGGGGGGGCCGATACGCAGTATTTT
J: TRBJ2-3; size: -; V: TRBV30; D: -; CDR3: CAWSVRLFSTDTQYF; DNA: TGTGCCTGGAGTGTACGACTGTTTAGCACAGATACGCAGTATTTT
J: TRBJ2-7; size: -; V: TRBV2; D: TRBD1; CDR3: CASSEAGQGALWEQYF; DNA: TGTGCCAGCAGTGAAGCGGGACAGGGGGCTCTTTGGGAGCAGTACTTC
J: TRBJ1-4; size: few; V: TRBV7-9; D: -; CDR3: CASSLSGEKLFF; DNA: TGTGCCAGCAGCTTATCGGGGGAAAAACTGTTTTTT
J: TRBJ1-2; size: -; V: TRBV4-2; D: -; CDR3: CASSQEQGGVGYTF; DNA: TGTGCCAGCAGCCAAGAACAAGGGGGAGTTGGCTACACCTTC
J: TRBJ1-5; size: few; V: TRBV11-2; D: -; CDR3: CASSYAGRLQPQHF; DNA: TGTGCCAGCAGCTACGCAGGCCGCCTTCAGCCCCAGCATTTT
J: TRBJ1-1; size: -; V: TRBV2; D: TRBD1; CDR3: CASRGQMNTEAFF; DNA: TGTGCCAGCAGGGGACAGATGAACACTGAAGCTTTCTTT
J: TRBJ2-2; size: -; V: TRBV9; D: TRBD1; CDR3: CASSGNKRNTQGAYTGELFF; DNA: TGTGCCAGCAGCGGTAACAAAAGAAACACACAGGGGGCATACACCGGGGAGCTGTTTTTT
J: TRBJ1-1; size: -; V: TRBV6-5; D: -; CDR3: CASSQGKNTEAFF; DNA: TGTGCCAGCAGCCAGGGGAAGAACACTGAAGCTTTCTTT
J: TRBJ2-3; size: -; V: TRBV25-1; D: -; CDR3: CASNNPGTDTQYF; DNA: TGTGCCAGCAATAATCCCGGCACAGATACGCAGTATTTT
J: TRBJ1-3; size: once; V: TRBV25-1; D: -; CDR3: CASSGVGGNTIYF; DNA: TGTGCCAGCAGTGGGGTCGGAGGGAACACCATATATTTT
J: TRBJ1-2; size: once; V: TRBV30; D: -; CDR3: CAWRGKGLLGYPF; DNA: TGTGCCTGGAGAGGAAAGGGGTTACTCGGCTACCCCTTC
J: TRBJ2-7; size: -; V: TRBV5-1; D: TRBD1; CDR3: CASTSGDRGSHEQYF; DNA: TGCGCCAGCACCTCTGGGGACAGGGGGAGCCACGAGCAGTACTTC
J: TRBJ1-6; size: -; V: TRBV7-9; D: -; CDR3: CASSLLIGGTAPLHF; DNA: TGTGCCAGCAGCTTACTCATCGGGGGGACGGCACCCCTCCACTTT
J: TRBJ2-1; size: -; V: TRBV18; D: -; CDR3: CASSQGGGDEQFF; DNA: TGTGCCAGCTCACAAGGAGGGGGCGATGAGCAGTTCTTC
J: TRBJ2-2; size: -; V: TRBV5-4; D: TRBD1; CDR3: CASSRGTGGAGTGELFF; DNA: TGTGCCAGCAGCCGTGGGACAGGGGGCGCTGGGACCGGGGAGCTGTTTTTT
J: TRBJ2-7; size: -; V: TRBV2; D: -; CDR3: CASSERVGEQYF; DNA: TGTGCCAGCAGTGAGAGGGTCGGGGAGCAGTACTTC
J: TRBJ2-3; size: once; V: TRBV27; D: TRBD2; CDR3: CASSSKRGGRNTQYF; DNA: TGTGCCAGCAGTTCTAAGCGGGGGGGCCGAAATACGCAGTATTTT
J: TRBJ2-7; size: -; V: TRBV21-1; D: -; CDR3: CASSNRLRGSEQYF; DNA: TGTGCCAGCAGCAATCGTTTACGGGGGAGCGAGCAGTACTTC
J: TRBJ1-1; size: -; V: TRBV5-1; D: -; CDR3: CASSFSQGGTEAFF; DNA: TGCGCCAGCAGCTTTTCGCAGGGCGGCACTGAAGCTTTCTTT
J: TRBJ2-5; size: -; V: TRBV9; D: -; CDR3: CASSVGPGGAQETQYF; DNA: TGTGCCAGCAGCGTAGGTCCCGGCGGCGCCCAAGAGACCCAGTACTTC
J: TRBJ1-4; size: -; V: TRBV7-8; D: TRBD1; CDR3: CASNADRGGYIGKLFF; DNA: TGTGCCAGCAACGCCGACAGGGGTGGCTATATCGGAAAACTGTTTTTT
J: TRBJ1-1; size: -; V: TRBV25-1; D: TRBD1; CDR3: CASSASGQGGGAFF; DNA: TGTGCCAGCAGTGCCTCCGGACAGGGCGGAGGAGCTTTCTTT